The present entry profiles one T cell receptor beta chain with its context. Its antigen is unidentified. Looked up from germline, CDR1 is MNHEY and CDR2 is SVGAGI. The CDR3 contains 15 residues. The ends lost 6 bases at V and 4 bases at J; junction bases unmatched: 7. This record comes from a study of cytomegalovirus exposure and HLA in healthy donors. General observations from the study: Some public TCRs appeared in many individuals, while most sequences were rare. The study put about 180 TCR beta chains on its list as cytomegalovirus-associated. Later, TCR association rates were found to vary by HLA locus, highest for DRB1 and lowest for HLA-C.

60 Vbeta and 13 Jbeta primers were used in PCR. Clones were read by immunoSEQ multiplex PCR, and TCRdb kept only the in-frame ones, dropping some. The data contain about 190,000 clones, over 80% of them seen just once; the ten biggest clones take up about 1.6%. This TCR came from a man aged 50-59 years in good health and CMV-seronegative. Sequencing was carried out using PBMCs. The genes are TRBV6-5 and TRBJ1-5, with 9 bases lining up with TRBD1. CDR3 in DNA: TGTGCCAGCAGAACGGACAGGGGCATGAATCAGCCCCAGCATTTT. It translates to CASRTDRGMNQPQHF.